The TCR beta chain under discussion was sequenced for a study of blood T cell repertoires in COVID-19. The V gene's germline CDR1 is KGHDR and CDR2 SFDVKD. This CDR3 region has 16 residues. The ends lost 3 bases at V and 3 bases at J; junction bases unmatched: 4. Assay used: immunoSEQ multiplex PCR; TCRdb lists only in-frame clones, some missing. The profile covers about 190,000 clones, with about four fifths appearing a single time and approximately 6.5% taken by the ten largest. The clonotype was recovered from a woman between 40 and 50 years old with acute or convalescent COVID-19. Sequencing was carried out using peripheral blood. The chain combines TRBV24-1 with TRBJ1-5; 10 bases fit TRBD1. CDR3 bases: TGTGCCACCAGTGATCCGACAGGGGGCAACAATCAGCCCCAGCATTTT. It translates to CATSDPTGGNNQPQHF.